This record concerns one T cell receptor (beta chain) sequence. Primers: 60 Vbeta forward and 13 Jbeta reverse. As processed by the authors: Roughly 76 million unique TCR beta chains, 9.5 million to 11 million of them shared, were counted by a later analysis. Assay used: immunoSEQ multiplex PCR; TCRdb lists only in-frame clones, some missing. Clonal size and the V and J genes are those of that table, whereas D and trimming came from the DNA. The sample records some 100,000 clones, over 65% being singletons. This record belongs to a study of cytomegalovirus exposure and HLA in healthy donors. At the level of the study: About 180 million T cells yielded approximately 110 million unique TCR beta sequences in earlier analysis.

Germline values: CDR1 SGHDT, CDR2 YYEEEE. The length of the CDR3 is 15 residues. Trimming shortened V by 0 bases and J by 8 bases, and 17 bases separated the two germline ends. V is TRBV5-6 and J is TRBJ1-2; D is unresolved. The receptor was derived from a female donor in good health and CMV-seronegative. Input material: PBMCs. Written as DNA, the CDR3 is TGTGCCAGCAGCTTGGGTTGGCGGGGATTTACGGGCTACACCTTC. Encoded protein: CASSLGWRGFTGYTF.